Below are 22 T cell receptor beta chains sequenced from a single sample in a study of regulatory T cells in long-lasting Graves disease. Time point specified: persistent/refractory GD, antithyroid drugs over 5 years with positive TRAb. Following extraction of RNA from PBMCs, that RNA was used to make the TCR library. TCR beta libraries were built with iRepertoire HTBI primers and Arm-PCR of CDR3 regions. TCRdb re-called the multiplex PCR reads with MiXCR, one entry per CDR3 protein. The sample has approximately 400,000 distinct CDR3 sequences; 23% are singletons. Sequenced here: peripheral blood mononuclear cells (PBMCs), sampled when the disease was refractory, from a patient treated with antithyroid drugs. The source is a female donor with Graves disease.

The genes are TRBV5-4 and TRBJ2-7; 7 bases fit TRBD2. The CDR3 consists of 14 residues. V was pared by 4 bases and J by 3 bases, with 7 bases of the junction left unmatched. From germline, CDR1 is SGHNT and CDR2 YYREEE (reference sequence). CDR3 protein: CASSVSGTLYEQYF. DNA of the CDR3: TGTGCCAGCAGCGTGAGCGGGACCCTCTACGAGCAGTACTTC.

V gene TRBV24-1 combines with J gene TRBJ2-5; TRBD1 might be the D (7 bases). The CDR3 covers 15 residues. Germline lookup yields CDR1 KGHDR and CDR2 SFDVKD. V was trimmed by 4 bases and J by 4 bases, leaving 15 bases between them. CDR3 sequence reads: CATSEPRQGGETQYF. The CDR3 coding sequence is TGTGCCACCAGTGAACCTCGACAGGGAGGAGAGACCCAGTACTTC.

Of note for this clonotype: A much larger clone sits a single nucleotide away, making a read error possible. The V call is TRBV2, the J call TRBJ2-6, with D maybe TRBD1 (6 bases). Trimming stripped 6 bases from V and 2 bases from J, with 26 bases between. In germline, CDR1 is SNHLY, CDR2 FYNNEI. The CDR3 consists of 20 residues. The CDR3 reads CASSRQRQAALIPGANVLTF. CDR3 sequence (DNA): TGTGCCAGCAGCCGCCAAAGACAGGCGGCCCTCATACCTGGGGCCAACGTCCTGACTTTC.

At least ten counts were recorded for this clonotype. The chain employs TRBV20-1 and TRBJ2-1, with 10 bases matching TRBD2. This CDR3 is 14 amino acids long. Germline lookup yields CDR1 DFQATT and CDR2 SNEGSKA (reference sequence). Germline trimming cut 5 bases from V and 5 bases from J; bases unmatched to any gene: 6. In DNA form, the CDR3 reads TGCAGTGCTCGAACCCTAGCGGGAGACAATGAGCAGTTCTTC. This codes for CSARTLAGDNEQFF.

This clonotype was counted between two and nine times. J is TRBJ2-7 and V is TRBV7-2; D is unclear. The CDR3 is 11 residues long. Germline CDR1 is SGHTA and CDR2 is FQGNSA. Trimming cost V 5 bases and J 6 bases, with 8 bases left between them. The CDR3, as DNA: TGTGCCAGCAGCCACAATCGCGAGCAGTACTTC. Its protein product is CASSHNREQYF.

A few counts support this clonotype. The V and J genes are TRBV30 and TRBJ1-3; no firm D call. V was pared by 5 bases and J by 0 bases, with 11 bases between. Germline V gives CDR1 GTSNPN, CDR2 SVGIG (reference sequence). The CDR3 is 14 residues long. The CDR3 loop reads CAWRRTGSGNTIYF. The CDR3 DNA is TGTGCCTGGCGGCGGACGGGCTCTGGAAACACCATATATTTT.

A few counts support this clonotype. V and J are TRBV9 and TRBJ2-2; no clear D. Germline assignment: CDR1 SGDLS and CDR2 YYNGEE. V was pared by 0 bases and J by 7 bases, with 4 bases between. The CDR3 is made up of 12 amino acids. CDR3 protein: CASSVGFGELFF. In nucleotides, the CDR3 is TGTGCCAGCAGCGTAGGTTTCGGGGAGCTGTTTTTT.

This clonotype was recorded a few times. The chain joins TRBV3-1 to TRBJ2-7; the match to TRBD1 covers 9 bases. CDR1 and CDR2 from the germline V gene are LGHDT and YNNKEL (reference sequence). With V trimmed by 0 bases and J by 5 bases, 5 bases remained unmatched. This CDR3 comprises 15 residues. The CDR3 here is CASSQDLDRGHEQYF. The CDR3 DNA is TGTGCCAGCAGCCAAGACTTGGACAGGGGCCACGAGCAGTACTTC.

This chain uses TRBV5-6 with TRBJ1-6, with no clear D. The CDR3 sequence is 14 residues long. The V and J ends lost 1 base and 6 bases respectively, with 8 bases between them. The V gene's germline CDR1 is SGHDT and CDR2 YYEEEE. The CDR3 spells CASSLSQANSPLHF. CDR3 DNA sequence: TGTGCCAGCAGCTTGTCGCAGGCTAATTCACCCCTCCACTTT. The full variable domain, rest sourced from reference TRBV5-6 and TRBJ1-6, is DAGVTQSPTHLIKTRGQQVTLRCSPKSGHDTVSWYQQALGQGPQFIFQYYEEEERQRGNFPDRFSGHQFPNYSSELNVNALLLGDSALYLCASSLSQANSPLHFGNGTRLTVT.

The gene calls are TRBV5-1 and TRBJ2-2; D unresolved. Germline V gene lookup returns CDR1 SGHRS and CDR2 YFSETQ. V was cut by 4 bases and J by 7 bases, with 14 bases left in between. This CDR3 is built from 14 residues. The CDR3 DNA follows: TGCGCCAGCAGCCCCACCGACTTAGGCGGGGAGCTGTTTTTT. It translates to CASSPTDLGGELFF.

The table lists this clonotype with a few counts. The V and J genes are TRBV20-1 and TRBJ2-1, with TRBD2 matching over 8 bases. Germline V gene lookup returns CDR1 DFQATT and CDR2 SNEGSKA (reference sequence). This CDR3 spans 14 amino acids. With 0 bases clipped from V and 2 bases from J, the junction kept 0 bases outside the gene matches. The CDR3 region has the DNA TGCAGTGCTAGAGATAGCGGGGCCTACAATGAGCAGTTCTTC. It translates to CSARDSGAYNEQFF.

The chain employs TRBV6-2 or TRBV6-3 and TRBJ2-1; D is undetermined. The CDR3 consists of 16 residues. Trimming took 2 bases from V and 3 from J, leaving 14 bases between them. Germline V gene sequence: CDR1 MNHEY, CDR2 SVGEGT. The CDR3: CASSYPTPSYYNEQFF. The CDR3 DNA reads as TGTGCCAGCAGTTACCCGACCCCCTCGTACTACAATGAGCAGTTCTTC.

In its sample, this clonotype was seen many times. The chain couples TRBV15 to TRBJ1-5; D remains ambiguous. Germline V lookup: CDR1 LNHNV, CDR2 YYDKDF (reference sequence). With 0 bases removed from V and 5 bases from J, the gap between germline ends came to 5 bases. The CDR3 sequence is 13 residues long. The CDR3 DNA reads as TGTGCCACCAGCAGAGATACCCATCAGCCCCAGCATTTT. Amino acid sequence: CATSRDTHQPQHF.

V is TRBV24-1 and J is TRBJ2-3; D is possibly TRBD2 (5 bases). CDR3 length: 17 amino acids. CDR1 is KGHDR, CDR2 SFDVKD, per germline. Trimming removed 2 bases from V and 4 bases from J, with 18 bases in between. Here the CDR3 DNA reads TGTGCCACCAGTGATTCTCCGGACTCAGGCAGTTCAGATACGCAGTATTTT. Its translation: CATSDSPDSGSSDTQYF.

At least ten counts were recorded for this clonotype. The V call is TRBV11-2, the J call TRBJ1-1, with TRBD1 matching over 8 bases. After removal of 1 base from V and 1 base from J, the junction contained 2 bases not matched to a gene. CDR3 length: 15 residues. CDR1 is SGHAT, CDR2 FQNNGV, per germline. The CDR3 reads CASSLVGQANTEAFF. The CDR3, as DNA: TGTGCCAGCAGCTTAGTGGGACAGGCGAACACTGAAGCTTTCTTT. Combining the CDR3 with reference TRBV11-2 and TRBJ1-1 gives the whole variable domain EAGVAQSPRYKIIEKRQSVAFWCNPISGHATLYWYQQILGQGPKLLIQFQNNGVVDDSQLPKDRFSAERLKGVDSTLKIQPAKLEDSAVYLCASSLVGQANTEAFFGQGTRLTVV.

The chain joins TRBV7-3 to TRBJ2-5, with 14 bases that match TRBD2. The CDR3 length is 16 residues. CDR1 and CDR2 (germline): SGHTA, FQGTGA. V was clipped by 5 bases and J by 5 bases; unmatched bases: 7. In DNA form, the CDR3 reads TGTGCCAGCAGCGCCCGACTAGCGGGAGGGAGGGAGACCCAGTACTTC. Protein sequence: CASSARLAGGRETQYF.

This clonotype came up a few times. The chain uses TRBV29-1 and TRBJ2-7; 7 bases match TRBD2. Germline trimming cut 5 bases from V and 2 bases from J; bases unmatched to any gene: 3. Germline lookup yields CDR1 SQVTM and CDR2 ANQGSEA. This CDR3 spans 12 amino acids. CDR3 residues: CSVMGGPYEQYF. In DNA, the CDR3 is TGCAGCGTTATGGGAGGGCCCTACGAGCAGTACTTC.

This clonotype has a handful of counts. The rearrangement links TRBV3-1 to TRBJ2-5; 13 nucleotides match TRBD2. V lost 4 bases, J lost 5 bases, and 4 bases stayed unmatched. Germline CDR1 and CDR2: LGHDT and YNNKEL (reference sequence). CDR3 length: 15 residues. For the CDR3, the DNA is TGTGCCAGCAGCCTATCGACTAGCGGGAGGGAGACCCAGTACTTC. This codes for CASSLSTSGRETQYF.

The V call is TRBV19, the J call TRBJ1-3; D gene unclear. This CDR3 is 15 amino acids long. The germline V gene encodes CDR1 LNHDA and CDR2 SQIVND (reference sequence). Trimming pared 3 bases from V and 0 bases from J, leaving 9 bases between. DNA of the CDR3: TGTGCCAGTAGTATGGGCAGCCACTCTGGAAACACCATATATTTT. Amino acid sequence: CASSMGSHSGNTIYF.

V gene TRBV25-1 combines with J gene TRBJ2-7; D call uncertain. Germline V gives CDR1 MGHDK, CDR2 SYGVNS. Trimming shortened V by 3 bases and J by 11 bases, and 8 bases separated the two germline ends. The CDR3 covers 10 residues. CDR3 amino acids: CASSDSVKYF. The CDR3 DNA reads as TGTGCCAGCAGTGATAGTGTGAAGTACTTC.

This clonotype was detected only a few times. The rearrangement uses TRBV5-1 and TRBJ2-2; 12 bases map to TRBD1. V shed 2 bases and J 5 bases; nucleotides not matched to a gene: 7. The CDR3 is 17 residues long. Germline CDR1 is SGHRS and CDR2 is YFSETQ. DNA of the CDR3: TGCGCCAGCAGCTTAGGGACAGGGGGCCTTGCGACCGGGGAGCTGTTTTTT. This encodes CASSLGTGGLATGELFF.

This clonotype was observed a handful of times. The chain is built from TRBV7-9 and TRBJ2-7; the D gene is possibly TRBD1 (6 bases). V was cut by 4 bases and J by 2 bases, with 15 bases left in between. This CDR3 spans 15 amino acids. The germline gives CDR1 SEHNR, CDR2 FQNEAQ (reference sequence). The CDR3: CASSSPTGQPYEQYF. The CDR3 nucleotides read TGTGCCAGCAGCTCCCCGACAGGCCAACCCTACGAGCAGTACTTC. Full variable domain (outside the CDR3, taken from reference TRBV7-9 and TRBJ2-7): DTGVSQNPRHKITKRGQNVTFRCDPISEHNRLYWYRQTLGQGPEFLTYFQNEAQLEKSRLLSDRFSAERPKGSFSTLEIQRTEQGDSAMYLCASSSPTGQPYEQYFGPGTRLTVT.